The rows below give T cell receptor beta chains drawn from one sample of a study of Graves' ophthalmopathy and Graves' hyperthyroidism. MiXCR was run by TCRdb on the multiplex PCR reads, yielding one entry per CDR3 protein. The sample carries hundreds of thousands of distinct CDR3 sequences, around a fifth recorded once. Sequencing was carried out using peripheral blood. The receptors come from a woman in her late teens or twenties with stable Graves' hyperthyroidism. Some clones in this sample may be carry-over from other donors' samples. Both conserved end residues are part of each CDR3. The D gene is left open where the match is weak. Where a row states a size, it is once, few, many or the class of an expanded clone; other rows omit it.

d_gene	v_gene	abundance	j_gene	CDR3aa	CDR3nt
-	TRBV18	-	TRBJ1-2	CASSPRRGTREGYTF	TGTGCCAGCTCACCTCGTCGGGGGACCAGGGAAGGCTACACCTTC
-	TRBV7-9	many	TRBJ1-1	CASSVQGSNTEAFF	TGTGCCAGCAGCGTACAGGGAAGCAACACTGAAGCTTTCTTT
-	TRBV7-9	many	TRBJ1-1	CASTGDTEAFF	TGTGCCAGCACAGGGGACACTGAAGCTTTCTTT
-	TRBV6-1	few	TRBJ2-7	CASSPSFGTYYEQYF	TGTGCCAGCAGTCCATCGTTCGGGACATATTACGAGCAGTACTTC
TRBD1	TRBV18	many	TRBJ1-5	CASTSGGWNQPQHF	TGTGCCAGCACTTCAGGGGGGTGGAATCAGCCCCAGCATTTT
TRBD1	TRBV6-5	many	TRBJ2-5	CASSYGDSQETQYF	TGCGCCAGCAGCTACGGGGACAGTCAAGAGACCCAGTACTTC
TRBD2	TRBV6-1	few	TRBJ2-7	CASMYSGMIGEQYF	TGTGCCAGCATGTATAGCGGGATGATTGGCGAGCAGTACTTC
-	TRBV19	-	TRBJ1-5	CASRGAEGHQPQHF	TGTGCCAGTAGGGGCGCAGAAGGCCATCAGCCCCAGCATTTT
TRBD2	TRBV3-1	-	TRBJ2-7	CASSPSGSPYEQYF	TGTGCCAGCAGCCCTAGCGGGAGTCCCTACGAGCAGTACTTC
TRBD1	TRBV4-2	-	TRBJ1-5	CASSQGDRRYQPQHF	TGTGCCAGCAGCCAAGGGGACAGACGATATCAGCCCCAGCATTTT
-	TRBV7-2	-	TRBJ1-2	CASSMHRDWLLGYTF	TGTGCCAGCAGCATGCACAGGGATTGGCTACTTGGCTACACCTTC
-	TRBV7-2	many	TRBJ1-3	CASSFLAASGNTIYF	TGTGCCAGCAGCTTTTTGGCTGCCTCTGGAAACACCATATATTTT
-	TRBV9	-	TRBJ1-1	CASSVGEGGLNTEAFF	TGTGCCAGCAGCGTAGGGGAGGGGGGATTGAACACTGAAGCTTTCTTT
TRBD2	TRBV6-5	few	TRBJ2-1	CASSFIAGVSYNEQFF	TGTGCCAGCAGTTTCATAGCGGGAGTCTCCTACAATGAGCAGTTCTTC
-	TRBV27	many	TRBJ2-7	CASSLKPTGVEQYF	TGTGCCAGCAGTTTAAAGCCGACAGGAGTCGAGCAGTACTTC
-	TRBV7-9	-	TRBJ1-1	CASSLGPGPRTEAFF	TGTGCCAGCAGCTTAGGTCCAGGCCCGAGGACTGAAGCTTTCTTT
-	TRBV12-3/TRBV12-4	few	TRBJ1-1	CASSLSSGVSTEAFF	TGTGCCAGCAGTTTGTCGTCAGGGGTGAGCACTGAAGCTTTCTTT
-	TRBV7-3	-	TRBJ1-2	CASSKTGTGGYGYTF	TGTGCCAGCAGCAAAACAGGGACTGGCGGCTATGGCTACACCTTC
-	TRBV20-1	-	TRBJ1-2	CSARPYSNYGYTF	TGCAGTGCTAGACCATACTCAAACTATGGCTACACCTTC
TRBD1	TRBV7-2	many	TRBJ1-1	CASSPYRGPEAFF	TGTGCCAGCAGCCCTTACAGGGGGCCTGAAGCTTTCTTT
TRBD2	TRBV29-1	many	TRBJ2-5	CSVESGGAETQYF	TGCAGCGTTGAGAGCGGGGGGGCAGAGACCCAGTACTTC
-	TRBV19	many	TRBJ1-1	CASRTGTEAFF	TGTGCCAGTAGAACGGGCACTGAAGCTTTCTTT
-	TRBV9	few	TRBJ1-1	CASSAGQRTEAFF	TGTGCCAGCAGCGCCGGACAGCGCACTGAAGCTTTCTTT
-	TRBV20-1	many	TRBJ2-7	CSARSTQEQYF	TGCAGTGCTAGAAGCACCCAGGAACAGTACTTC
TRBD1	TRBV5-1	few	TRBJ1-5	CASSLLGQGDGKQPQHF	TGCGCCAGCAGCTTGTTGGGACAGGGGGACGGAAAGCAGCCCCAGCATTTT
TRBD1	TRBV9	many	TRBJ2-7	CASTRGQGRIDEQYF	TGTGCCAGCACCCGAGGACAGGGGCGAATTGACGAGCAGTACTTC
-	TRBV12-3/TRBV12-4	-	TRBJ1-2	CASSGTGYWFYGYTF	TGTGCCAGCAGTGGAACAGGGTATTGGTTCTATGGCTACACCTTC
-	TRBV29-1	many	TRBJ2-7	CSVVSQGIGYEQYF	TGCAGCGTTGTTTCCCAGGGGATAGGCTACGAGCAGTACTTC
TRBD2	TRBV15	few	TRBJ2-7	CATSRDRGGAYEQYF	TGTGCCACCAGCAGAGATCGTGGGGGGGCCTACGAGCAGTACTTC
TRBD1	TRBV12-5	many	TRBJ1-5	CASGLVPGQGHIISNQPQHF	TGTGCTAGTGGTTTGGTACCGGGACAGGGACATATTATTAGCAATCAGCCCCAGCATTTT
-	TRBV11-2	many	TRBJ2-7	CASSLDPSYEQYF	TGTGCCAGCAGCTTAGACCCGTCCTACGAGCAGTACTTC
-	TRBV28	-	TRBJ1-4	CASRIDFLGANEKLFF	TGTGCCAGCAGGATTGACTTCCTTGGGGCTAATGAAAAACTGTTTTTT
TRBD1	TRBV28	many	TRBJ1-2	CAGLTGADGYTF	TGTGCCGGACTAACAGGGGCGGATGGCTACACCTTC
TRBD1	TRBV6-1	many	TRBJ1-2	CASSQGTGHYGYTF	TGTGCCAGCAGTCAAGGGACAGGGCACTATGGCTACACCTTC
-	TRBV11-3	-	TRBJ1-1	CASSTSGTEAFF	TGTGCCAGCAGCACAAGCGGGACAGAAGCTTTCTTT
-	TRBV6-4	few	TRBJ2-2	CASSVRNTGELFF	TGTGCCAGCAGTGTACGGAACACCGGGGAGCTGTTTTTT
TRBD2	TRBV4-1	-	TRBJ2-5	CASSHVGTRETQYF	TGCGCCAGCAGCCACGTGGGGACTAGAGAGACCCAGTACTTC
-	TRBV10-3	few	TRBJ1-1	CAISDRPNTEAFF	TGTGCCATCAGCGACAGGCCTAACACTGAAGCTTTCTTT
TRBD2	TRBV11-1	-	TRBJ2-7	CASTKGGVSYEQCF	TGTGCCAGCACCAAGGGAGGGGTCTCCTACGAGCAGTGCTTC
-	TRBV13	few	TRBJ2-5	CASSHRTENQETQYF	TGTGCCAGCAGCCACCGGACAGAAAATCAAGAGACCCAGTACTTC
-	TRBV9	many	TRBJ1-2	CASSVAGNYGYTF	TGTGCCAGCAGCGTAGCGGGTAACTATGGCTACACCTTC
TRBD2	TRBV27	-	TRBJ2-7	CASSPGTSGSIFYEQYF	TGTGCCAGCAGTCCCGGGACTAGCGGGAGCATCTTCTACGAGCAGTACTTC
TRBD1	TRBV2	many	TRBJ2-7	CASIGTGAFPSYEQYF	TGTGCCAGCATCGGGACAGGGGCGTTTCCTTCCTACGAGCAGTACTTC
-	TRBV28	-	TRBJ2-7	CASSSGTTGVFEQYF	TGTGCCAGCAGCTCGGGAACTACGGGGGTATTCGAGCAGTACTTC